These 23 T cell receptor beta chains originate from one sample sequenced in a study of blood T cell repertoires in COVID-19. Clones were sequenced by immunoSEQ multiplex PCR, and TCRdb holds only the in-frame ones, with some missing. In the table there are roughly 200,000 clones, more than 70% of which are singletons. The material sequenced was peripheral blood. These receptors all come from a middle-aged man with COVID-19, enrolled during active disease.

The rearrangement uses TRBV7-2 and TRBJ2-5, with 9 bases that match TRBD2. CDR3 size: 16 residues. The V and J ends lost 3 bases and 3 bases, in that order; junction bases with no gene match: 8. Germline V gives CDR1 SGHTA, CDR2 FQGNSA. The DNA of the CDR3 is TGTGCCAGCAGCTTGAGGGCTAGCGGGGCGGAAGAGACCCAGTACTTC. Translated, it gives CASSLRASGAEETQYF.

This sequence joins TRBV7-8 and TRBJ2-7, with 10 bases matching TRBD2. With V trimmed by 4 bases and J by 3 bases, 9 bases remained unmatched. Germline V gene data show CDR1 as SGHVS and CDR2 as FQNEAQ. The CDR3 has 16 residues. This chain's CDR3 is CASSSGTSAKIYEQYF. Here the CDR3 DNA reads TGTGCCAGCAGCTCGGGGACTAGCGCAAAGATCTACGAGCAGTACTTC.

The gene calls are TRBV7-8 and TRBJ1-3, with D unclear. Per the germline V gene, CDR1 is SGHVS and CDR2 is FQNEAQ. CDR3 length equals 14 residues. V was clipped by 1 base and J by 1 base, with 5 bases between them. The DNA for the CDR3 is TGTGCCAGCAGCTTAGGTCCATCTGGAAACACCATATATTTT. It specifies CASSLGPSGNTIYF.

The CDR3 spells CASSPPRREGRSNEQFF. The CDR3 nucleotides read TGTGCCAGCTCACCACCTAGGCGGGAGGGCCGGTCCAATGAGCAGTTCTTC. The chain employs TRBV18 and TRBJ2-1, with TRBD2 matching 9 bases. The junction had 9 bases not matched to a gene; V was cut back by 0 bases and J by 6 bases. The CDR3 has 17 amino acids. Germline V gives CDR1 KGHSH, CDR2 LQKENI.

This rearrangement joins TRBV24-1 to TRBJ2-7; D uncertain. The CDR3 runs to 16 residues. Trimming pared 4 bases from V and 2 bases from J, leaving 17 bases between. Germline V gene sequence: CDR1 KGHDR, CDR2 SFDVKD. CDR3 sequence: CATSDFNGPQAYEQYF. DNA for the CDR3: TGTGCCACCAGTGACTTTAATGGGCCGCAGGCCTACGAGCAGTACTTC.

The V and J genes are TRBV5-1 and TRBJ2-7; TRBD1 aligns across 8 bases. The CDR3 runs 14 residues. J lost 5 bases, V lost 4 bases, and 8 bases had no gene match. Germline CDR1 is SGHRS and CDR2 is YFSETQ. In DNA, the CDR3 is TGCGCCAGCAGCCCGGACAGGGTTTTCGACGAGCAGTACTTC. Amino acids: CASSPDRVFDEQYF.

The rearrangement joins TRBV2 to TRBJ1-1; tentatively, D is TRBD1 (5 bases). This CDR3 comprises 13 residues. CDR1 is SNHLY and CDR2 is FYNNEI in the germline V gene. Trimming took 6 bases from V and 1 from J, leaving 9 bases between them. DNA for the CDR3: TGTGCCAGCAGGTGGGGGGAGAACACTGAAGCTTTCTTT. Protein product: CASRWGENTEAFF.

V usage is TRBV5-1 and J usage is TRBJ2-3, with 10 bases that match TRBD2. Germline CDR1 and CDR2: SGHRS and YFSETQ. V trimming: 1 base; J trimming: 0 bases; junction bases outside the gene matches: 2. This CDR3 has 16 amino acids. The CDR3 is CASSLLAGGSTDTQYF. Written as DNA, the CDR3 is TGCGCCAGCAGCTTGTTAGCGGGGGGCAGCACAGATACGCAGTATTTT.

This chain links TRBV5-1 with TRBJ1-4, with D perhaps TRBD1 (6 bases). Germline V gene sequence: CDR1 SGHRS, CDR2 YFSETQ. The CDR3 loop spans 14 amino acids. V was cut by 0 bases and J by 12 bases, with 15 bases left in between. This CDR3 is CASSLEGVNRELFF. The CDR3 nucleotides read TGCGCCAGCAGCTTGGAGGGGGTTAATCGCGAACTGTTTTTT.

J is TRBJ1-2 and V is TRBV29-1; 10 bases are shared with TRBD1. J was trimmed by 7 bases and V by 6 bases; bases with no gene match: 5. The CDR3 is 12 amino acids. The germline V gene has CDR1 SQVTM and CDR2 ANQGSEA. CDR3 in DNA: TGCAGCGTCGACAGGGGGCTGGGTGGCTACACCTTC. It is translated as CSVDRGLGGYTF.

The CDR3 nucleotides are TGTGCCAGCAGCCCCGGGACTAGCGGGAGGGATTGGAATACGCAGTATTTT. Translated: CASSPGTSGRDWNTQYF. This sequence joins TRBV11-2 and TRBJ2-3; TRBD2 matches at 16 bases. The CDR3 spans 17 residues. The junction had 9 bases not matched to a gene; V was cut back by 5 bases and J by 7 bases. Germline CDR1 SGHAT, CDR2 FQNNGV.

In this sample, this clone turned up once. The CDR3 protein is CASTIQGNTEAFF. The CDR3 DNA reads as TGTGCCAGTACGATTCAGGGGAACACTGAAGCTTTCTTT. This chain links TRBV2 with TRBJ1-1; a weak D match, TRBD1 (5 bases). The germline V gene encodes CDR1 SNHLY and CDR2 FYNNEI. This CDR3 comprises 13 residues. The V and J ends lost 9 bases and 1 base respectively, with 12 bases between them.

The V and J genes are TRBV10-2 and TRBJ2-7; possibly TRBD2 for D (6 bases). The CDR3 covers 14 residues. Trimming removed 7 bases from V and 6 bases from J, with 19 bases in between. The germline CDR1 and CDR2 sequences are WSHSY and SAAADI. The CDR3 loop is CASTPGGNPSEQYF. The DNA for the CDR3 is TGCGCCAGCACGCCCGGAGGGAATCCGTCCGAGCAGTACTTC.

This clone was picked up a small number of times. The chain combines TRBV7-2 with TRBJ2-2; D is perhaps TRBD1 (6 bases). Trimming removed 2 bases from V and 0 bases from J, with 7 bases in between. Germline CDR1 and CDR2: SGHTA and FQGNSA. The CDR3 sequence is 15 residues long. DNA for the CDR3: TGTGCCAGCAGCTTAACAGGGTCGAACACCGGGGAGCTGTTTTTT. Its protein is CASSLTGSNTGELFF.

The chain links TRBV9 to TRBJ2-7; TRBD2 aligns across 9 bases. Germline CDR1 SGDLS, CDR2 YYNGEE. Trimming took 4 bases from V and 5 from J; bases not matched to a gene: 7. CDR3 length equals 14 residues. The CDR3 nucleotides read TGTGCCAGCAGCCGGGCGGGGGGGCCGCACGAGCAGTACTTC. Translated: CASSRAGGPHEQYF.

As to this clone: This same CDR3 is encoded by further DNA sequences in the sample. The chain links TRBV5-4 to TRBJ1-1, with D unresolved. The CDR3 runs to 13 residues. The germline V and J ends were trimmed by 0 bases and 1 base, with 4 bases remaining between them. Germline loops: CDR1 SGHNT, CDR2 YYREEE (reference sequence). The CDR3, as DNA: TGTGCCAGCAGCTTGGCAGGGAACACTGAAGCTTTCTTT. Amino acid sequence: CASSLAGNTEAFF. The full variable domain, with the rest looked up from reference TRBV5-4 and TRBJ1-1, is ETGVTQSPTHLIKTRGQQVTLRCSSQSGHNTVSWYQQALGQGPQFIFQYYREEENGRGNFPPRFSGLQFPNYSSELNVNALELDDSALYLCASSLAGNTEAFFGQGTRLTVV.

The CDR3 protein is CASSPRQGGGYTF. CDR3 DNA: TGTGCCAGCTCACCTCGACAAGGGGGAGGCTACACCTTC. This chain links TRBV18 with TRBJ1-2; possibly TRBD1 for D (6 bases). With 3 bases removed from V and 8 bases from J, the gap between germline ends came to 13 bases. Germline V gives CDR1 KGHSH, CDR2 LQKENI. This CDR3 has 13 residues.

CDR3 loop: CASSPRTGVNEKLFF. In DNA form, the CDR3 reads TGTGCCAGCAGCCCGAGGACGGGGGTTAATGAAAAACTGTTTTTT. The chain links TRBV9 to TRBJ1-4; maybe TRBD1 (5 bases). V was cut by 4 bases and J by 4 bases, with 14 bases left in between. Germline assignment: CDR1 SGDLS and CDR2 YYNGEE. There are 15 residues in the CDR3.

The chain uses TRBV19 and TRBJ1-2; TRBD1 agrees at 8 bases. The J segment lost 7 bases and the V segment lost 0 bases, leaving 1 base of the junction unmatched. Germline CDR1 reads LNHDA; CDR2 reads SQIVND (reference sequence). The CDR3 totals 13 residues. The CDR3 loop reads CASSIDRGLGYTF. The CDR3 nucleotides are TGTGCCAGTAGTATAGACAGGGGGCTTGGCTACACCTTC.

This clone came up a few times. The CDR3 nucleotides are TGTGCCACCAGCCAGACAGAGTATCAGCCCCAGCATTTT. Amino acids: CATSQTEYQPQHF. The chain combines TRBV24-1 with TRBJ1-5; a weak D match, TRBD1 (5 bases). The CDR3 contains 13 residues. The V gene's germline CDR1 is KGHDR and CDR2 SFDVKD. The V gene lost 7 bases and the J gene lost 5 bases, with 11 bases spanning the gap.

The chain couples TRBV19 to TRBJ2-7, with D perhaps TRBD1 (5 bases). V lost 1 base to trimming and J lost 3 bases, with 13 bases between them. This CDR3 has 15 residues. Germline CDR1 LNHDA, CDR2 SQIVND (reference sequence). CDR3 nucleotide sequence: TGTGCCAGTAGTATAGCCACGGACACCCACTACGAGCAGTACTTC. It specifies CASSIATDTHYEQYF.

CDR3 region: CASSPDRVGNTIYF. CDR3 DNA: TGCGCCAGCAGCCCGGACAGGGTAGGAAACACCATATATTTT. The chain is built from TRBV5-1 and TRBJ1-3; 8 bases are shared with TRBD1. Looked up from germline, CDR1 is SGHRS and CDR2 is YFSETQ. With V trimmed by 4 bases and J by 4 bases, 4 bases remained unmatched. This CDR3 contains 14 residues.

The genes are TRBV7-6 and TRBJ2-7, with 9 positions matching TRBD2. The V gene end was trimmed by 0 bases and the J gene end by 3 bases; junction bases not matched to a gene: 3. The CDR3 totals 15 residues. Germline CDR1 reads SGHVS; CDR2 reads FNYEAQ. The CDR3 here is CASSLAAREGYEQYF. The CDR3 nucleotides are TGTGCCAGCAGCTTAGCGGCGCGGGAGGGCTACGAGCAGTACTTC. Full variable domain (missing parts from reference TRBV7-6 and TRBJ2-7): GAGVSQSPRYKVTKRGQDVALRCDPISGHVSLYWYRQALGQGPEFLTYFNYEAQQDKSGLPNDRFSAERPEGSISTLTIQRTEQRDSAMYRCASSLAAREGYEQYFGPGTRLTVT.